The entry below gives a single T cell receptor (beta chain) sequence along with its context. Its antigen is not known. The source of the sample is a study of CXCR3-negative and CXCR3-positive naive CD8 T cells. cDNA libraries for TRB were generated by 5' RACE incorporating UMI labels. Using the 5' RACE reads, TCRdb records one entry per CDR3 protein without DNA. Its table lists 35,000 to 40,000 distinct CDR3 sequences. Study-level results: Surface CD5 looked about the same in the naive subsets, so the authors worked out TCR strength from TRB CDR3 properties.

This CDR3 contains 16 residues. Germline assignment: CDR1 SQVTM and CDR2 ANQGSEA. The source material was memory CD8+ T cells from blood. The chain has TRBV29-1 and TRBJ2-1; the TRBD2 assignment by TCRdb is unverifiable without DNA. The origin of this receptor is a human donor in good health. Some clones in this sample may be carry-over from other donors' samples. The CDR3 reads CSVVASGGTSYNEQFF.